This T cell receptor beta chain comes out of a study of T cell responses to AZD1222 COVID-19 vaccine. Findings and limits, study-wide: Increased Spike-specific TCR breadth and depth were observed after two AZD1222 doses. It was only a handful of AZD1222 recipients who were seropositive at baseline. Among vaccine-associated CD4 TCRs, coverage spanned spike, with dominance at 160-218 and 743-854.

CDR3 length equals 12 residues. V gave up 10 bases and J gave up 3 bases; unmatched junction bases: 5. The germline V gene encodes CDR1 ENHRY and CDR2 SYGVKD. To note about this clone: The antigen remains undetermined.

The table came from immunoSEQ multiplex PCR; TCRdb's copy has only in-frame clones and leaves some out. The sample holds tens of thousands of clones, about nine tenths seen once. The sample consisted of peripheral blood, taken on day 0 of AZD1222 vaccination. The V gene is TRBV10-3, the J gene TRBJ2-5, with 7 bases that match TRBD1. The sequence derives from an adult in good health. The CDR3 is CATSGTEETQYF. CDR3 DNA sequence: TGTGCCACTTCCGGGACAGAAGAGACCCAGTACTTC.